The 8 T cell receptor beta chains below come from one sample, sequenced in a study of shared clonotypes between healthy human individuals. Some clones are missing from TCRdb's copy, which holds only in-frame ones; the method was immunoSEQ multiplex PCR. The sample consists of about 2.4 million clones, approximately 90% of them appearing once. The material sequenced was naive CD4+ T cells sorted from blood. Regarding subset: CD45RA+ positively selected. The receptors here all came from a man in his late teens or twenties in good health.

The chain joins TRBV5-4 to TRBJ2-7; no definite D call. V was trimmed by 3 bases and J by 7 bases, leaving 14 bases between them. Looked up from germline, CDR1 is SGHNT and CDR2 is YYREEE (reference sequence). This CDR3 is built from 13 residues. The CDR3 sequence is CASSSRTLGEQYF. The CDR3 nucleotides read TGTGCCAGCAGCTCTAGGACGTTGGGGGAGCAGTACTTC.

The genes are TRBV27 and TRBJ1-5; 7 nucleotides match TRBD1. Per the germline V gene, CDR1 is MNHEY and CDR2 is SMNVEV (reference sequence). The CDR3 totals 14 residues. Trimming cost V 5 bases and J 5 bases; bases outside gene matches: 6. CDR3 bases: TGTGCCAGCAGTCCAAGACAGGGCTATCAGCCCCAGCATTTT. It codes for CASSPRQGYQPQHF.

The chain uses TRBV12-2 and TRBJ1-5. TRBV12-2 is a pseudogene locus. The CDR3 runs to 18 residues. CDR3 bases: TGTGCAAGTCGCTCCACCGACCCCTGGGAAGTGAGCAATCAGCCCCAGCATTTT. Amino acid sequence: CASRSTDPWEVSNQPQHF.

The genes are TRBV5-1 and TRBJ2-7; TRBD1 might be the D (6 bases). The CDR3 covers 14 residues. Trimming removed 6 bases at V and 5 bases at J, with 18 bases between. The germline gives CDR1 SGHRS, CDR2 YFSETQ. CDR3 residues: CASNVQGLGDEQYF. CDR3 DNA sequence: TGCGCCAGCAATGTACAGGGATTGGGGGACGAGCAGTACTTC.

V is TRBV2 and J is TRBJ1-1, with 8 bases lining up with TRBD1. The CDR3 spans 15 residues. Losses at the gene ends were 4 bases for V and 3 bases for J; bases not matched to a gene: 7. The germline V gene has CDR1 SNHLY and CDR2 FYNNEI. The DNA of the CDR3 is TGTGCCAGCAGTGTCCGTCAGGGGGCTTACACTGAAGCTTTCTTT. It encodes CASSVRQGAYTEAFF.

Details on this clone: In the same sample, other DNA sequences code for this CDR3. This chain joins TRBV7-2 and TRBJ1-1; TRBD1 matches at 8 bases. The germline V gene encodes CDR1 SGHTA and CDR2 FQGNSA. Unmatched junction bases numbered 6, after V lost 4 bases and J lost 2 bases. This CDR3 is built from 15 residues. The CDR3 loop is CASSSGQGTNTEAFF. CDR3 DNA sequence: TGTGCCAGCAGCTCCGGACAGGGAACAAACACTGAAGCTTTCTTT.

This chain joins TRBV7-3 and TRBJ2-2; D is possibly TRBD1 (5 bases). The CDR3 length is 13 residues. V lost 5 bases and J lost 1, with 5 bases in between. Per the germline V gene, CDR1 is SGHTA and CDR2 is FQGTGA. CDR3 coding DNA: TGTGCCAGCAGCGGACAGAACACCGGGGAGCTGTTTTTT. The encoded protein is CASSGQNTGELFF.

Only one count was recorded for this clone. This chain's CDR3 is CASSTGQGTTDTQYF. As DNA, the CDR3 is TGTGCCAGCAGCACGGGACAGGGGACTACAGATACGCAGTATTTT. The V gene is TRBV7-9, the J gene TRBJ2-3, with 10 bases matching TRBD1. V shed 5 bases and J 3 bases; nucleotides not matched to a gene: 5. The CDR3 is made up of 15 amino acids. The germline V gene encodes CDR1 SEHNR and CDR2 FQNEAQ (reference sequence).